Presented here are 10 T cell receptor beta chains from one specimen sequenced in a study of blood T cell repertoires in COVID-19. Clones were sequenced by immunoSEQ multiplex PCR, and TCRdb holds only the in-frame ones, with some missing. The sample has some 150,000 clones; almost 90% are singletons. Source material: peripheral blood. The origin of the receptors is a woman aged 55-75 years with acute or convalescent COVID-19.

This chain connects TRBV7-3 to TRBJ2-2, with D perhaps matching TRBD1 (5 bases). The CDR3 runs 13 residues. Trimming removed 8 bases at V and 3 bases at J, with 10 bases between. Germline assignment: CDR1 SGHTA and CDR2 FQGTGA. CDR3 nucleotides: TGTGCCAGCGCTCAGGGCGACACCGGGGAGCTGTTTTTT. As protein: CASAQGDTGELFF.

In the case of this clone: Other nucleotide sequences from this sample produce the same CDR3. This sequence joins TRBV7-9 and TRBJ2-1; 7 nucleotides align to TRBD2. From germline, CDR1 is SEHNR and CDR2 FQNEAQ (reference sequence). The V segment lost 0 bases and the J segment 4 bases; nucleotides outside the gene matches: 6. This CDR3 has 16 amino acids. The CDR3 DNA sequence: TGTGCCAGCAGCTTAGCTGGCGGGGGAGGATACAATGAGCAGTTCTTC. Its translation is CASSLAGGGGYNEQFF.

The CDR3 here is CSVEGDRGPYDGYTF. In DNA form, the CDR3 reads TGCAGCGTTGAGGGGGACAGGGGCCCTTATGACGGCTACACCTTC. The V gene is TRBV29-1, the J gene TRBJ1-2, with TRBD1 matching 10 bases. The CDR3 loop spans 15 amino acids. V lost 3 bases and J lost 8; bases outside the gene matches: 12. Germline V lookup: CDR1 SQVTM, CDR2 ANQGSEA.

The table lists this clone with a few counts. The rearrangement links TRBV30 to TRBJ1-4; 8 nucleotides match TRBD1. Germline CDR1 reads GTSNPN; CDR2 reads SVGIG (reference sequence). With V trimmed by 8 bases and J by 8 bases, 10 bases remained unmatched. CDR3 size: 13 residues. The DNA for the CDR3 is TGTGCCGCACCGGGACAGGAACAAGAAAAACTGTTTTTT. Translation gives CAAPGQEQEKLFF. Based on the CDR3 plus reference TRBV30 and TRBJ1-4, the full variable domain is SQTIHQWPATLVQPVGSPLSLECTVEGTSNPNLYWYRQAAGRGLQLLFYSVGIGQISSEVPQNLSASRPQDRQFILSSKKLLLSDSGFYLCAAPGQEQEKLFFGSGTQLSVL.

This chain uses TRBV30 with TRBJ2-5; D is undetermined. Trimming left V 1 base short and J 2 bases short, with 14 bases between. CDR1 and CDR2 from the germline V gene are GTSNPN and SVGIG (reference sequence). The CDR3 spans 15 residues. CDR3 loop: CAWSGAPPNQETQYF. The CDR3 nucleotides are TGTGCCTGGAGTGGGGCCCCTCCGAATCAAGAGACCCAGTACTTC.

The genes are TRBV4-1 and TRBJ2-5; TRBD2 might be the D (6 bases). The CDR3 contains 14 residues. Looked up from germline, CDR1 is MGHRA and CDR2 is YSYEKL. V lost 1 base and J 7 bases, leaving 13 bases between the germline ends. The CDR3 nucleotides are TGCGCCAGCAGCCAAGTATGGGGGGTGGGGACCCAGTACTTC. Amino acids: CASSQVWGVGTQYF.

J is TRBJ2-2 and V is TRBV27; 7 nucleotides align to TRBD1. Germline CDR1 reads MNHEY; CDR2 reads SMNVEV (reference sequence). CDR3 size: 15 residues. Germline trimming cut 6 bases from V and 0 bases from J; bases unmatched to any gene: 4. CDR3 DNA sequence: TGTGCCAGCAGCCGGGACAGCTCGAACACCGGGGAGCTGTTTTTT. It codes for CASSRDSSNTGELFF.

The chain joins TRBV7-2 to TRBJ2-7, with D perhaps matching TRBD1 (5 bases). CDR1 is SGHTA and CDR2 is FQGNSA in the germline V gene. The V gene lost 2 bases and the J gene lost 4 bases, with 9 bases spanning the gap. CDR3 length: 13 residues. CDR3 in amino acids: CASSLRQPYEQYF. The CDR3 region has the DNA TGTGCCAGCAGCTTACGACAGCCTTACGAGCAGTACTTC.

V is TRBV28 and J is TRBJ1-3; D is unclear. V lost 7 bases and J lost 6, with 7 bases in between. CDR3 length: 11 residues. Germline loops: CDR1 MDHEN, CDR2 SYDVKM. DNA of the CDR3: TGTGCCAGCACCGGACTAAACACCATATATTTT. It codes for CASTGLNTIYF. Full variable domain (outside the CDR3, taken from reference TRBV28 and TRBJ1-3): DVKVTQSSRYLVKRTGEKVFLECVQDMDHENMFWYRQDPGLGLRLIYFSYDVKMKEKGDIPEGYSVSREKKERFSLILESASTNQTSMYLCASTGLNTIYFGEGSWLTVV.

This clone appeared a single time. The rearrangement uses TRBV5-1 and TRBJ2-7; maybe TRBD2 (6 bases). The V end was cut by 4 bases, the J end by 7 bases, with 18 bases between. The CDR3 totals 14 residues. The germline gives CDR1 SGHRS, CDR2 YFSETQ. CDR3 DNA sequence: TGCGCCAGCAGCCCGGGACGGGCCGGGGGAGAGCAGTACTTC. Translating gives CASSPGRAGGEQYF.